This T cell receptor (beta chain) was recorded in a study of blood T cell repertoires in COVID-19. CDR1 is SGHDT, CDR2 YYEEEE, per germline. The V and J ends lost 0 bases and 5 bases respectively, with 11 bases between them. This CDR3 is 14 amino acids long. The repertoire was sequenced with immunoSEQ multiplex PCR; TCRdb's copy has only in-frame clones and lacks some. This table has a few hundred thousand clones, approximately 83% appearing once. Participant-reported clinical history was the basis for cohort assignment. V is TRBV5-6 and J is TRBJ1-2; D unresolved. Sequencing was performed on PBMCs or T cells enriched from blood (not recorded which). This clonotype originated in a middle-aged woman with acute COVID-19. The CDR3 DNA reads TGTGCCAGCAGCTTGGCAGGTCCTCCTTATGGCTACACCTTC. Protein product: CASSLAGPPYGYTF.